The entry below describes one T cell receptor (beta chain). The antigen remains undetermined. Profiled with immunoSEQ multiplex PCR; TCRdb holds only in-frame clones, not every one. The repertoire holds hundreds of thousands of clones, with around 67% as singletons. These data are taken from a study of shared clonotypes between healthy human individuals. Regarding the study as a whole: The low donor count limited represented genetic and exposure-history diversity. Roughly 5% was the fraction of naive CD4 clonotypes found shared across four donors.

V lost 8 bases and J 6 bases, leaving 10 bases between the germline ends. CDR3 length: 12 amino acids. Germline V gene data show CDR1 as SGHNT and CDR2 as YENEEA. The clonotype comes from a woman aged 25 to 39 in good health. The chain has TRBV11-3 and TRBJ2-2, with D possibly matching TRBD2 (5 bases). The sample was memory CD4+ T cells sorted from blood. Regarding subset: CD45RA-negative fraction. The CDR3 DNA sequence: TGTGCCAGCGGGGAGAGGGCCGGGGAGCTGTTTTTT. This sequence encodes CASGERAGELFF.